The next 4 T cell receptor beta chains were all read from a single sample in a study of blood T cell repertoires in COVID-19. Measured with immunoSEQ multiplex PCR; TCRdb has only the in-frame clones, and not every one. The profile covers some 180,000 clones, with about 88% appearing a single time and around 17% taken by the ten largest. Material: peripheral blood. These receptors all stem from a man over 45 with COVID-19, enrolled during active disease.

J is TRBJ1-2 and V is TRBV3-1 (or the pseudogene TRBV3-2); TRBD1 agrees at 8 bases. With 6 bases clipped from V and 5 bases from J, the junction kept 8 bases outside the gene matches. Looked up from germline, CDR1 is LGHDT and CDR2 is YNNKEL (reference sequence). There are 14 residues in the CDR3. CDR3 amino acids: CASSPDGTGYGYTF. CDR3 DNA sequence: TGTGCCAGCAGTCCTGACGGGACAGGATATGGCTACACCTTC.

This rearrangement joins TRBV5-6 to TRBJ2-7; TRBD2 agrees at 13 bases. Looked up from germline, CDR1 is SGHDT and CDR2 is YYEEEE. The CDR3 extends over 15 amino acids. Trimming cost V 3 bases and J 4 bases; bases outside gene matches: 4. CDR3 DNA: TGTGCCAGCAGCTCGTGGACTAGCGGGAGATACGAGCAGTACTTC. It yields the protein CASSSWTSGRYEQYF.

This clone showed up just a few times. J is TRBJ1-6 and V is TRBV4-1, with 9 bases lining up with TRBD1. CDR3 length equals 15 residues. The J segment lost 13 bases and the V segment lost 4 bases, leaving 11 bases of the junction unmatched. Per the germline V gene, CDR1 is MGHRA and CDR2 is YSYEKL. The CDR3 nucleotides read TGCGCCAGCAGCCGGGGGACAGGGCCTGAGGGGCCCCTCCACTTT. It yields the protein CASSRGTGPEGPLHF.

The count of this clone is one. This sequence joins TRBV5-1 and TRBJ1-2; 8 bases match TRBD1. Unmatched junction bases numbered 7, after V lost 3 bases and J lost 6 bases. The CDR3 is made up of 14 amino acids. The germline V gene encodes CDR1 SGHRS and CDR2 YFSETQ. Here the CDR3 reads CASSYDRGRNGYTF. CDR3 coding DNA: TGCGCCAGCAGCTACGACAGGGGCAGAAATGGCTACACCTTC.